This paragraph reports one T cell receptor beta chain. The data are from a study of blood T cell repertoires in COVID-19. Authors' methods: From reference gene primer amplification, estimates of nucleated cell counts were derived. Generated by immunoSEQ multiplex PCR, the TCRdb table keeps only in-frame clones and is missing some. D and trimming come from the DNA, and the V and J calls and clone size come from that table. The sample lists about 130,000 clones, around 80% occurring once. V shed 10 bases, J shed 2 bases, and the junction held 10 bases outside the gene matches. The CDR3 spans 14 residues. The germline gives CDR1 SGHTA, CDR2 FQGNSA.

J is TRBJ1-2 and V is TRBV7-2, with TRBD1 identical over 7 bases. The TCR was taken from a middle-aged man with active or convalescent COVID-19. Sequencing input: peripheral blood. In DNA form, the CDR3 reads TGTGCCAAATACGCCCCGACAGGGAACTATGGCTACACCTTC. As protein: CAKYAPTGNYGYTF.